The 4 T cell receptor beta chains below all came from one sample that was sequenced in a study of shared clonotypes between healthy human individuals. Profiling relied on immunoSEQ multiplex PCR, and the TCRdb table lists in-frame clones only, not all of them. Altogether more than 450,000 clones are present, less than 85% being singletons, with the ten largest covering over 10%. The sequenced sample consisted of PBMCs. These TCRs come from a middle-aged woman in good health. Some clones in this sample may be carry-over from other donors' samples.

The genes are TRBV5-1 and TRBJ2-7; 7 nucleotides line up with TRBD1. The V and J ends lost 2 bases and 0 bases, in that order; junction bases with no gene match: 8. Germline CDR1 SGHRS, CDR2 YFSETQ. The CDR3 contains 16 residues. The CDR3: CASSFGTVQGSYEQYF. The CDR3 DNA reads TGCGCCAGCAGCTTTGGGACAGTTCAAGGCTCCTACGAGCAGTACTTC.

The gene calls are TRBV7-6 and TRBJ1-2; 7 nucleotides match TRBD1. After removal of 0 bases from V and 10 bases from J, the junction contained 8 bases not matched to a gene. Germline loops: CDR1 SGHVS, CDR2 FNYEAQ. This CDR3 region has 14 residues. As DNA, the CDR3 is TGTGCCAGCAGCTTAGCAAGGGGGCGCACACCCTACACCTTC. It yields the protein CASSLARGRTPYTF.

The V call is TRBV2, the J call TRBJ2-7; TRBD1 aligns across 8 bases. The germline V gene encodes CDR1 SNHLY and CDR2 FYNNEI. Trimming cost V 7 bases and J 2 bases; bases outside gene matches: 7. There are 14 residues in the CDR3. The CDR3 nucleotides read TGTGCCAGCAATCAGGACAGGGACACCTACGAGCAGTACTTC. Residues: CASNQDRDTYEQYF.

The rearrangement links TRBV6-1 to TRBJ1-4; a possible D gene is TRBD1 (6 bases). CDR1 and CDR2 from the germline V gene are MNHNS and SASEGT. Trimming stripped 4 bases from V and 5 bases from J, with 14 bases between. The CDR3 consists of 15 residues. In DNA, the CDR3 is TGTGCCAGCAGTGTTTCGACAGGCCGGAATGAAAAACTGTTTTTT. It encodes CASSVSTGRNEKLFF.